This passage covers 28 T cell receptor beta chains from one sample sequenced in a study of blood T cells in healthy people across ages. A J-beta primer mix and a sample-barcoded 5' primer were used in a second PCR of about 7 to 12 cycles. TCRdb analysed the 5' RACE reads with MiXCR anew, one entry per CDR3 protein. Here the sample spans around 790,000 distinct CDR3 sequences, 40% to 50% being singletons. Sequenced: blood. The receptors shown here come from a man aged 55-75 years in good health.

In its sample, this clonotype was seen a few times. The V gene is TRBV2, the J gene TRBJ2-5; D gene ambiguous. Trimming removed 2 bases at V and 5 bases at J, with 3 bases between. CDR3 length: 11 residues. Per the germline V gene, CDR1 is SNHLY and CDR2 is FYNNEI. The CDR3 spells CASSEFETQYF. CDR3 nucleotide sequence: TGTGCCAGCAGTGAATTCGAGACCCAGTACTTC.

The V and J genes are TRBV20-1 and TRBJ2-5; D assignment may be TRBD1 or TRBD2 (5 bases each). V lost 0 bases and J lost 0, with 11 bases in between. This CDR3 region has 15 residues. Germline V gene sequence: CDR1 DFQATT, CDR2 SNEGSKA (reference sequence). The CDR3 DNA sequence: TGCAGTGCTAGAGATCTTGGGACCAACCAAGAGACCCAGTACTTC. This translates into CSARDLGTNQETQYF.

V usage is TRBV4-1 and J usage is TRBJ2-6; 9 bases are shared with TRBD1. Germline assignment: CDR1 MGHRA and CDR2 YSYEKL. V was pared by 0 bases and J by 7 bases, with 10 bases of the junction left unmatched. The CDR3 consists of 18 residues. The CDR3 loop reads CASSQDPGTGREANVLTF. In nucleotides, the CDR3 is TGCGCCAGCAGCCAAGACCCGGGGACAGGGAGAGAAGCCAACGTCCTGACTTTC.

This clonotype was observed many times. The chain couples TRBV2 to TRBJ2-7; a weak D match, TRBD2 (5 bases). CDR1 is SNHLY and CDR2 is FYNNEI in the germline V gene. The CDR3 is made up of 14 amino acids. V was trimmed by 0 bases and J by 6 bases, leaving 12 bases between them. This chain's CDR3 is CASSEARRTGEQYF. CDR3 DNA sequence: TGTGCCAGCAGTGAAGCGAGGAGGACTGGCGAGCAGTACTTC.

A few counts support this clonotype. The CDR3 loop is CSVEKSDRGVGTDTQYF. Written as DNA, the CDR3 is TGCAGCGTTGAAAAGTCGGACAGGGGTGTCGGCACAGATACGCAGTATTTT. J is TRBJ2-3 and V is TRBV29-1; TRBD1 matches 9 bases. Germline V gene data show CDR1 as SQVTM and CDR2 as ANQGSEA. The CDR3 runs 17 residues. The junction had 10 bases not matched to a gene; V was cut back by 2 bases and J by 1 base.

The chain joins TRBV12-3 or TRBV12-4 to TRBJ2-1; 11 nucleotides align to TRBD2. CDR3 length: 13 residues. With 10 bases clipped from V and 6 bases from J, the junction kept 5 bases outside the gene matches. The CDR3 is CATGLAGSNEQFF. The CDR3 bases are TGTGCCACAGGACTAGCGGGTTCCAATGAGCAGTTCTTC.

For the CDR3, the DNA is TGTGCCAGCAGAAAAGGGACGGAGATTTACGAGCAGTACTTC. The encoded protein is CASRKGTEIYEQYF. V and J are TRBV6-2 or TRBV6-3 and TRBJ2-7, with D possibly being TRBD1 or TRBD2 (5 bases each). Trimming pared 6 bases from V and 4 bases from J, leaving 16 bases between. CDR3 length: 14 amino acids. Germline V gives CDR1 MNHEY, CDR2 SVGEGT.

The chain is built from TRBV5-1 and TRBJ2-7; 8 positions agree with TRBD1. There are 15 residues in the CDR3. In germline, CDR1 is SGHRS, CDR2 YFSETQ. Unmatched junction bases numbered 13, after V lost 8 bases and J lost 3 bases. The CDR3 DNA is TGCGCCAGTCGCTCGACAGGGGTTGCTGTCTACGAGCAGTACTTC. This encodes CASRSTGVAVYEQYF. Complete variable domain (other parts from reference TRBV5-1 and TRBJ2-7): KAGVTQTPRYLIKTRGQQVTLSCSPISGHRSVSWYQQTPGQGLQFLFEYFSETQRNKGNFPGRFSGRQFSNSRSEMNVSTLELGDSALYLCASRSTGVAVYEQYFGPGTRLTVT.

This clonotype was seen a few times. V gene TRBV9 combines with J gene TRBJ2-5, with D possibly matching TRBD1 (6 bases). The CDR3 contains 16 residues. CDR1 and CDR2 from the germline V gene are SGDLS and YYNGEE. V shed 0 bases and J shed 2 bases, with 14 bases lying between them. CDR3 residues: CASSVELHQGQETQYF. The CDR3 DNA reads TGTGCCAGCAGCGTAGAACTTCACCAGGGGCAAGAGACCCAGTACTTC.

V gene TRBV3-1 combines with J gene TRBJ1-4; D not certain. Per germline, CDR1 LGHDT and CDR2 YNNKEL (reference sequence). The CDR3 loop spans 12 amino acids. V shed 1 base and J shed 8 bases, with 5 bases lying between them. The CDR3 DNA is TGTGCCAGCAGCCAAGCGATGGAAAAACTGTTTTTT. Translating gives CASSQAMEKLFF.

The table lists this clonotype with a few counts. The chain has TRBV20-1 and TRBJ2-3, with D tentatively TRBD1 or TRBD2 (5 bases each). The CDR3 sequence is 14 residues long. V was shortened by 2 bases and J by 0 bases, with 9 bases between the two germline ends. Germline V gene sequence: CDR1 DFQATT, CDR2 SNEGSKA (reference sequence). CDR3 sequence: CSARLWGSTDTQYF. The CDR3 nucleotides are TGCAGTGCTAGATTATGGGGGAGCACAGATACGCAGTATTTT.

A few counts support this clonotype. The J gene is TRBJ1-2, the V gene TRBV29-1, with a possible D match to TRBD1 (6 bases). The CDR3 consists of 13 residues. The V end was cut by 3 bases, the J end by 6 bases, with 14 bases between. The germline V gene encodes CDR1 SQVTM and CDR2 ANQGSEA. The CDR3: CSVDGQPGDGYTF. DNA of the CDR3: TGCAGCGTTGATGGGCAGCCAGGGGATGGCTACACCTTC.

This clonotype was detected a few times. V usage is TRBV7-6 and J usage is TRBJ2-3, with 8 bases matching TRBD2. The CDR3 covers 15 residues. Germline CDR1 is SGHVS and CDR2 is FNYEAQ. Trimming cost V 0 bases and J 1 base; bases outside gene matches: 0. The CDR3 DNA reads TGTGCCAGCAGCTTAGCTAGCGGGGGCACAGATACGCAGTATTTT. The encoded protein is CASSLASGGTDTQYF.

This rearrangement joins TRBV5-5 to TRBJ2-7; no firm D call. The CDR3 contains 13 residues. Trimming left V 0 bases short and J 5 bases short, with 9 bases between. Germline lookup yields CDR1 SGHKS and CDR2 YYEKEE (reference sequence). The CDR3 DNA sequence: TGTGCCAGCAGCTTGGTAGGGTCTAACGAGCAGTACTTC. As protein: CASSLVGSNEQYF. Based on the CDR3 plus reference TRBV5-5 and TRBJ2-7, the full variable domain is DAGVTQSPTHLIKTRGQQVTLRCSPISGHKSVSWYQQVLGQGPQFIFQYYEKEERGRGNFPDRFSARQFPNYSSELNVNALLLGDSALYLCASSLVGSNEQYFGPGTRLTVT.

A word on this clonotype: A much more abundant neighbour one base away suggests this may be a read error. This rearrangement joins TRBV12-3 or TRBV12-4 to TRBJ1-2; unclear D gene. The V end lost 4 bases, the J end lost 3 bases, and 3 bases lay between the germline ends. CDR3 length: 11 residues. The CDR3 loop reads CASSYHYGYTF. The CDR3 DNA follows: TGTGCCAGCAGTTACCACTATGGCTACACCTTC.

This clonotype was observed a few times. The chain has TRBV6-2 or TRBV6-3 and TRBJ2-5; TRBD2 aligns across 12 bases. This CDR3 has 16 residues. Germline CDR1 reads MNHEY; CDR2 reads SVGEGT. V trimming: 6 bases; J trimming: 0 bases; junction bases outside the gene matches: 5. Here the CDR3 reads CASSPGTSGYQETQYF. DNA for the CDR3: TGTGCCAGCAGCCCTGGGACTAGCGGGTACCAAGAGACCCAGTACTTC.

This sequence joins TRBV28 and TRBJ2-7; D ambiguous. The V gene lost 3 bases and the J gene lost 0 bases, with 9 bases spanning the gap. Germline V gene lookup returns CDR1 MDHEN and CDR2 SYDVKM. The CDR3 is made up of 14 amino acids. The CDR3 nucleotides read TGTGCCAGCAGTTTGCCACTGAGCTCCTACGAGCAGTACTTC. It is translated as CASSLPLSSYEQYF.

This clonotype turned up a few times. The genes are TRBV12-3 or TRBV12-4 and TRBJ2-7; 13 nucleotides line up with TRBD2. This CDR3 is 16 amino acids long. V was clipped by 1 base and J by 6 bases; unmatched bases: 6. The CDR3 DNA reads TGTGCCAGCAGTTTAGTGGGACTAGCGGGGCCGGGCGAGCAGTACTTC. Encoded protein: CASSLVGLAGPGEQYF.

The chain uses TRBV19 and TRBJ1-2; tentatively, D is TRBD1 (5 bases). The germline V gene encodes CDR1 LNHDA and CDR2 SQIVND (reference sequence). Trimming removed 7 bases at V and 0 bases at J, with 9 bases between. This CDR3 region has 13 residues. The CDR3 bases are TGTGCCAGTATGGGGCCGGCTAACTATGGCTACACCTTC. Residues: CASMGPANYGYTF.

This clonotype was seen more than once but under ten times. For the CDR3, the DNA is TGTGCCAGCTCACGAGCCTCGTTGGGGTATGAGCAGTACTTC. Translating it yields CASSRASLGYEQYF. The chain combines TRBV18 with TRBJ2-5, with D hard to call. Germline assignment: CDR1 KGHSH and CDR2 LQKENI. CDR3 length: 14 amino acids. V was clipped by 4 bases and J by 11 bases, with 20 bases between them.

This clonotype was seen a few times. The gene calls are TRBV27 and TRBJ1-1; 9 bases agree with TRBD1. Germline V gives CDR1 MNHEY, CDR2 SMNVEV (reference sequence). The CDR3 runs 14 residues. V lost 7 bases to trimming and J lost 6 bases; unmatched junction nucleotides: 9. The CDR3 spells CASTALGQGSEAFF. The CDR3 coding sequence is TGTGCCAGCACCGCATTGGGACAGGGATCTGAAGCTTTCTTT.

This CDR3 reads CASRPDFGTSSYEQYF. DNA of the CDR3: TGTGCCAGCAGACCAGATTTCGGGACGTCTTCCTACGAGCAGTACTTC. The chain carries TRBV27 and TRBJ2-7; perhaps D is TRBD1 or TRBD2 (5 bases each). Per the germline V gene, CDR1 is MNHEY and CDR2 is SMNVEV (reference sequence). V was shortened by 6 bases and J by 1 base, with 19 bases between the two germline ends. This CDR3 contains 16 residues.

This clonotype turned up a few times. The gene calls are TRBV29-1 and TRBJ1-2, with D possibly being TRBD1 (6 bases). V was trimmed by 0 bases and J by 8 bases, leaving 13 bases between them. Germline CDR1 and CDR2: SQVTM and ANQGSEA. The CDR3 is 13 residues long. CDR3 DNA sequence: TGCAGCGTTGAAGATGGAGGGGGAGGCGGCTACACCTTC. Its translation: CSVEDGGGGGYTF.

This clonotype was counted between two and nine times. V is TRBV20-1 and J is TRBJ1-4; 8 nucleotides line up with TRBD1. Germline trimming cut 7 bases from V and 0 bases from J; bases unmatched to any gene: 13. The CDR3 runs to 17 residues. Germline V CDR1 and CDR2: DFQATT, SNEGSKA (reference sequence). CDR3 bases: TGCAGTGTTGCCGGACAGGGTGGTTTTGCAACTAATGAAAAACTGTTTTTT. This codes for CSVAGQGGFATNEKLFF.

The CDR3 coding sequence is TGTGCCAGCAGCTTACCGGACGGCTATGGCTACACCTTC. Translation: CASSLPDGYGYTF. The chain employs TRBV7-9 and TRBJ1-2; D not certain. Germline V gives CDR1 SEHNR, CDR2 FQNEAQ (reference sequence). V dropped 2 bases and J dropped 4 bases, with 8 bases sitting between them. This CDR3 has 13 residues. The whole variable domain, remainder taken from reference TRBV7-9 and TRBJ1-2, is DTGVSQNPRHKITKRGQNVTFRCDPISEHNRLYWYRQTLGQGPEFLTYFQNEAQLEKSRLLSDRFSAERPKGSFSTLEIQRTEQGDSAMYLCASSLPDGYGYTFGSGTRLTVV.

CDR3 DNA sequence: TGTGCCAGCAGCCAACCGCCCCTCTGGGACAGGGGTTTTGACACCGGGGAGCTGTTTTTT. This encodes CASSQPPLWDRGFDTGELFF. The chain links TRBV5-5 to TRBJ2-2, with TRBD1 identical over 10 bases. In germline, CDR1 is SGHKS, CDR2 YYEKEE (reference sequence). This CDR3 is built from 20 residues. V shed 4 bases and J 3 bases; nucleotides not matched to a gene: 18.

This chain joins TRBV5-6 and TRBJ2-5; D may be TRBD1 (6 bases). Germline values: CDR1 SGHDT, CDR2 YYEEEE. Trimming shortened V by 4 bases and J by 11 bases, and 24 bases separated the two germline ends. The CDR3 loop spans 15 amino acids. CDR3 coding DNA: TGTGCCAGCAGCCACGGGACAAATTGGTACAATGAGCAGTACTTC. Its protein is CASSHGTNWYNEQYF.

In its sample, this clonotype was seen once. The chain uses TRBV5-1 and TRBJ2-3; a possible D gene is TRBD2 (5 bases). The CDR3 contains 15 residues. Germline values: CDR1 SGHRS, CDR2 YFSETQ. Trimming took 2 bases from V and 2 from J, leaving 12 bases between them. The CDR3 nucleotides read TGCGCCAGCAGCTTTGAAGGGAGAAACACAGATACGCAGTATTTT. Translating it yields CASSFEGRNTDTQYF.